The T cell receptor beta chain described here comes from a study of blood T cell repertoires in COVID-19. Across the whole study: T cells, B-cell-depleted T cells, or PBMCs provided the cDNA or gDNA that served as material.

Under the authors' procedure: Estimation of nucleated cell counts was performed using reference gene primer amplification. Here immunoSEQ multiplex PCR was the method, and the copy in TCRdb shows in-frame clones only, minus some. V and J calls and clone size are given by that table; D and trimming were obtained from the DNA. The table has about 180,000 clones, roughly 87% seen once; the top ten hold more than 7.5%. The sample taken for sequencing was peripheral blood. The TCR was taken from a woman in her 70s with COVID-19, enrolled during active disease.

CDR3 bases: TGTGCCAGCCGGGACAGGGGGCCAGATACGCAGTATTTT. Translated, it gives CASRDRGPDTQYF. The rearrangement uses TRBV28 and TRBJ2-3, with TRBD1 matching over 12 bases. This CDR3 contains 13 residues. CDR1 and CDR2 from the germline V gene are MDHEN and SYDVKM. After removal of 8 bases from V and 4 bases from J, the junction contained 1 base not matched to a gene. The full variable domain, completed using reference TRBV28 and TRBJ2-3, is DVKVTQSSRYLVKRTGEKVFLECVQDMDHENMFWYRQDPGLGLRLIYFSYDVKMKEKGDIPEGYSVSREKKERFSLILESASTNQTSMYLCASRDRGPDTQYFGPGTRLTVL.